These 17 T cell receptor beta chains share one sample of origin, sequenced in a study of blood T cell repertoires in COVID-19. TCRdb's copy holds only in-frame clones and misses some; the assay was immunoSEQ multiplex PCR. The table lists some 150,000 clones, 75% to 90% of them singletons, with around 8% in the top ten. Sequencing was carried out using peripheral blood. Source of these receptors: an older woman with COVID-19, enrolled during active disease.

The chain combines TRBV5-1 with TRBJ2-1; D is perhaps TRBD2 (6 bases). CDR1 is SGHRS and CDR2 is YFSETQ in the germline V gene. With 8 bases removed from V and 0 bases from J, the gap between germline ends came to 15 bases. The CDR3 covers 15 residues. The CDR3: CASTAGFGSYNEQFF. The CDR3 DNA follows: TGCGCCAGTACCGCGGGGTTCGGCTCCTACAATGAGCAGTTCTTC.

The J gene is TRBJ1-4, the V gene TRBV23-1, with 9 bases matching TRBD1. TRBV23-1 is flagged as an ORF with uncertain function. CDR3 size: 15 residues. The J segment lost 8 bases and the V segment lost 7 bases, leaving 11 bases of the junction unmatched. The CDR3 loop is CASIPTGGDDEKLFF. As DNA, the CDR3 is TGCGCCAGCATTCCGACAGGGGGAGACGACGAAAAACTGTTTTTT.

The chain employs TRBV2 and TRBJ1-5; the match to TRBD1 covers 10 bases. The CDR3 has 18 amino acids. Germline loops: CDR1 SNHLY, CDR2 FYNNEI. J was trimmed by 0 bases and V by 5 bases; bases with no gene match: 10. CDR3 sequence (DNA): TGTGCCAGCAGTAGAAACCGGGACAGGGGATATAGCAATCAGCCCCAGCATTTT. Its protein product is CASSRNRDRGYSNQPQHF.

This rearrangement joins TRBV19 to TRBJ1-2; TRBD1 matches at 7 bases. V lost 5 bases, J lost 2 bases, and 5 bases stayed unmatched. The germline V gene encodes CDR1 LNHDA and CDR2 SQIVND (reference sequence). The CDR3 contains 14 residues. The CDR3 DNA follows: TGTGCCAGTAGTGTTGGGACAGCCAACTATGGCTACACCTTC. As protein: CASSVGTANYGYTF.

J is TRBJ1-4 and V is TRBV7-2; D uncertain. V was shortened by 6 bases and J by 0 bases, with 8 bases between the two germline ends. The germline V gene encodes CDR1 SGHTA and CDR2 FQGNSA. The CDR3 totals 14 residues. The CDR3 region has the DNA TGTGCCAGCAGTTCCGGGACAACTAATGAAAAACTGTTTTTT. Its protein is CASSSGTTNEKLFF.

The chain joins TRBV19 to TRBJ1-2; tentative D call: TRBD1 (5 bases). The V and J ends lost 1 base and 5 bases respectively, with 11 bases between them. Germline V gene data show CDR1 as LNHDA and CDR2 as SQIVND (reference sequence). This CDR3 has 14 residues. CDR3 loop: CASSIVSGYYGYTF. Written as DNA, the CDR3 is TGTGCCAGTAGTATAGTCTCAGGGTATTATGGCTACACCTTC.

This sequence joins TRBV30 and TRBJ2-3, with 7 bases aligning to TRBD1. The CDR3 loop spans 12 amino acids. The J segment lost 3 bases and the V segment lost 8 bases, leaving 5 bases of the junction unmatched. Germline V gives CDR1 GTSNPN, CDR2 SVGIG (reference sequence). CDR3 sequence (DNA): TGTGCCGGGGGACAGTTAACAGATACGCAGTATTTT. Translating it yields CAGGQLTDTQYF.

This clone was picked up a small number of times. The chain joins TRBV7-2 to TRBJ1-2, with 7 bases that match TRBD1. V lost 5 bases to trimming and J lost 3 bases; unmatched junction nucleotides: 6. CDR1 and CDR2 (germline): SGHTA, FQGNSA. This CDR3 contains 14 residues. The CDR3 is CASSPRQGHYGYTF. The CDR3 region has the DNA TGTGCCAGCAGCCCACGACAGGGTCACTATGGCTACACCTTC.

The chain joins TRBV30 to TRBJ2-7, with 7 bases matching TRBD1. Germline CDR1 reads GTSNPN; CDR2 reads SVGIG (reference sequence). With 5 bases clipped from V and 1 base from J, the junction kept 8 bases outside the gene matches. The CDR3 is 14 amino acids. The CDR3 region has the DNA TGTGCCTGGGGCCCGGGACAGACTTCCTACGAGCAGTACTTC. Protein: CAWGPGQTSYEQYF.

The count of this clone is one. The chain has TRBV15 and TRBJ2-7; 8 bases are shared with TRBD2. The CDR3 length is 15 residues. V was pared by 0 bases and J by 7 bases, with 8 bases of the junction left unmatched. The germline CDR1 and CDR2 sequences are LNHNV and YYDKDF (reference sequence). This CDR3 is CATSRDGGVWNEQYF. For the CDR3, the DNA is TGTGCCACCAGCAGAGACGGGGGGGTCTGGAATGAGCAGTACTTC.

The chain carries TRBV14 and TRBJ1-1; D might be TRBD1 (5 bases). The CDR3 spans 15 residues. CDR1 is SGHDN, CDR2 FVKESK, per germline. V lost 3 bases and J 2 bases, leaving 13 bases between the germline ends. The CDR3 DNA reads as TGTGCCAGCAGCCACCAGGGCTCCTACAACACTGAAGCTTTCTTT. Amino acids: CASSHQGSYNTEAFF.

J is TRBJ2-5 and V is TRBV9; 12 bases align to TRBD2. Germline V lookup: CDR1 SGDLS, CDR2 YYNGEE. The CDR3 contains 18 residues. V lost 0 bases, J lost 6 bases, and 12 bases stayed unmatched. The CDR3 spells CASSVGSASGGAGKTQYF. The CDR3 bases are TGTGCCAGCAGCGTAGGATCGGCTAGCGGGGGGGCTGGAAAGACCCAGTACTTC.

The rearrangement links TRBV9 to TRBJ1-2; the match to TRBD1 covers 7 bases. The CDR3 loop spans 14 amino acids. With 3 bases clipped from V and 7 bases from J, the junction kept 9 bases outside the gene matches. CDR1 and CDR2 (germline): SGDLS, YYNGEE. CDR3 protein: CASSASTGTSGYTF. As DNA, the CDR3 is TGTGCCAGCAGCGCGTCGACAGGGACCTCTGGCTACACCTTC. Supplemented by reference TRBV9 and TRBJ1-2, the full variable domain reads DSGVTQTPKHLITATGQRVTLRCSPRSGDLSVYWYQQSLDQGLQFLIQYYNGEERAKGNILERFSAQQFPDLHSELNLSSLELGDSALYFCASSASTGTSGYTFGSGTRLTVV.

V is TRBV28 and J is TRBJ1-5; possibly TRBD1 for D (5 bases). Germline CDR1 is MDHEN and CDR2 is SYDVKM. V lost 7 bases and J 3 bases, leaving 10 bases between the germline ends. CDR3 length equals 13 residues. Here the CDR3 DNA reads TGTGCCAGCAAGGAGGGGAACAATCAGCCCCAGCATTTT. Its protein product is CASKEGNNQPQHF.

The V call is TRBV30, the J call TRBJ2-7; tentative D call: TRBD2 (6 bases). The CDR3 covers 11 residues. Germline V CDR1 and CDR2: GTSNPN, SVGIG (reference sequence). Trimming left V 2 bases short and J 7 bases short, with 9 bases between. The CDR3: CAWSPGEEQYF. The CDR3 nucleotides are TGTGCCTGGAGTCCGGGGGAAGAGCAGTACTTC.

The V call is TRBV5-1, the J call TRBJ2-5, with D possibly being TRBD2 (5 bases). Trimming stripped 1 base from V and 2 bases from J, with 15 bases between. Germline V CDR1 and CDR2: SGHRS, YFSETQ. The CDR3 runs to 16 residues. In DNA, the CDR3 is TGCGCCAGCAGCTTGTACGGAGGAACGGGGCAAGAGACCCAGTACTTC. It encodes CASSLYGGTGQETQYF.

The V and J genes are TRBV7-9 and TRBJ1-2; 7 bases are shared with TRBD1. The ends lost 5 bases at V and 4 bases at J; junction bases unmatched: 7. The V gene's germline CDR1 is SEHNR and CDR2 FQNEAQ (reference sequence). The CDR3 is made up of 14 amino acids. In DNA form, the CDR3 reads TGTGCCAGCAGCCAAACAGGGGACTTCTATGGCTACACCTTC. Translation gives CASSQTGDFYGYTF.